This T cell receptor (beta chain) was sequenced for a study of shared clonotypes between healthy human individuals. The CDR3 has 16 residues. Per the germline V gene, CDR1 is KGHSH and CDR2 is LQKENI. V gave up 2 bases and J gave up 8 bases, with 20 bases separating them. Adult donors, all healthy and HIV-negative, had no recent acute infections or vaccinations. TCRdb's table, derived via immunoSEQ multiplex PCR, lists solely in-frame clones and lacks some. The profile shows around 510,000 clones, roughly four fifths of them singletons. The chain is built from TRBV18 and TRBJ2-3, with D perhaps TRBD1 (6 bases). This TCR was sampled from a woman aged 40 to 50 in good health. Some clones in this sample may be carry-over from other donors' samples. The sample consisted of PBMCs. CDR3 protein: CASSPVRGTQLSTQYF. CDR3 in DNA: TGTGCCAGCTCACCAGTGAGGGGGACCCAGCTTAGTACGCAGTATTTT. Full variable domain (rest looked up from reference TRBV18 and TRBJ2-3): NAGVMQNPRHLVRRRGQEARLRCSPMKGHSHVYWYRQLPEEGLKFMVYLQKENIIDESGMPKERFSAEFPKEGPSILRIQQVVRGDSAAYFCASSPVRGTQLSTQYFGPGTRLTVL.